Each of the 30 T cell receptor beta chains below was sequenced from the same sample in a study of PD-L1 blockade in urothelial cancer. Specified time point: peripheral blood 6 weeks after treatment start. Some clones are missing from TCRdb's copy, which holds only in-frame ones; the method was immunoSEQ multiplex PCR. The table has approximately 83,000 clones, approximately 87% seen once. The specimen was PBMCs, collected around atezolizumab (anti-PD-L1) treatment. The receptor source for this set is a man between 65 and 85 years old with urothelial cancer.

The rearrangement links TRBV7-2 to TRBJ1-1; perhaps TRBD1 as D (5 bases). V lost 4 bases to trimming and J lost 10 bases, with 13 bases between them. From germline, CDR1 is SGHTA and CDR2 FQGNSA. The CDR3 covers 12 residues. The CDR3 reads CASSSLGPGAFF. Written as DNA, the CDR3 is TGTGCCAGCAGCTCCTTGGGGCCAGGAGCTTTCTTT. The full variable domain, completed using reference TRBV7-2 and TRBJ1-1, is GAGVSQSPSNKVTEKGKDVELRCDPISGHTALYWYRQSLGQGLEFLIYFQGNSAPDKSGLPSDRFSAERTGGSVSTLTIQRTQQEDSAVYLCASSSLGPGAFFGQGTRLTVV.

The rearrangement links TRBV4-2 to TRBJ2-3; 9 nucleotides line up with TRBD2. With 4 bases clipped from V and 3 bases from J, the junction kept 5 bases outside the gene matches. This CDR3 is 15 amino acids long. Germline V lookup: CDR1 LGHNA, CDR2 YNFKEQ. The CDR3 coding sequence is TGTGCCAGCAGCCTGCGGGAGGGTGAAACAGATACGCAGTATTTT. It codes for CASSLREGETDTQYF.

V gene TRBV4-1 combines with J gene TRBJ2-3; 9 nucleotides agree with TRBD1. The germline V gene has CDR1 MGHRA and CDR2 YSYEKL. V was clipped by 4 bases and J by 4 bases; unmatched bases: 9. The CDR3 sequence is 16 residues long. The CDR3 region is CASSPPGQGASDTQYF. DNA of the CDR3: TGCGCCAGCAGCCCGCCGGGACAGGGTGCATCAGATACGCAGTATTTT.

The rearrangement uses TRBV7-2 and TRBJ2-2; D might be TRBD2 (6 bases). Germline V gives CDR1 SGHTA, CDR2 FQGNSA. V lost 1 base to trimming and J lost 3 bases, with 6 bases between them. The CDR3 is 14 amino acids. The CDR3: CASSLGGDTGELFF. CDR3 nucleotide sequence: TGTGCCAGCAGCTTAGGGGGGGACACCGGGGAGCTGTTTTTT.

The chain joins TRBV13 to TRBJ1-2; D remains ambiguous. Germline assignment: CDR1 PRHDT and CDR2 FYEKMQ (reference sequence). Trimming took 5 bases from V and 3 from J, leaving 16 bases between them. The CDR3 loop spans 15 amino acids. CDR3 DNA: TGTGCCAGCAGCCTAGACCTAGGCTTCGACTATGGCTACACCTTC. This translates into CASSLDLGFDYGYTF. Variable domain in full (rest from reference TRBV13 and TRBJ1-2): AAGVIQSPRHLIKEKRETATLKCYPIPRHDTVYWYQQGPGQDPQFLISFYEKMQSDKGSIPDRFSAQQFSDYHSELNMSSLELGDSALYFCASSLDLGFDYGYTFGSGTRLTVV.

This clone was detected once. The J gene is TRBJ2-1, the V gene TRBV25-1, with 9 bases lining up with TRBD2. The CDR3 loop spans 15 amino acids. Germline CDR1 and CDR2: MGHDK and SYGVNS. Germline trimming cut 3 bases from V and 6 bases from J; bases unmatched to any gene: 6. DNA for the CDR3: TGTGCCAGCAGTGACGGACTAGCGACTGGCAATGAGCAGTTCTTC. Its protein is CASSDGLATGNEQFF.

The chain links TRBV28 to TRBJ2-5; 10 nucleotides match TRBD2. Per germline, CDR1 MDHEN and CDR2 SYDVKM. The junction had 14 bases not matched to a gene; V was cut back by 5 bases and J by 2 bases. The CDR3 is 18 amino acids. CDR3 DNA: TGTGCCAGCAGTAGGGTCCCGGATTATAGCGGGAGGCAAGAGACCCAGTACTTC. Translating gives CASSRVPDYSGRQETQYF.

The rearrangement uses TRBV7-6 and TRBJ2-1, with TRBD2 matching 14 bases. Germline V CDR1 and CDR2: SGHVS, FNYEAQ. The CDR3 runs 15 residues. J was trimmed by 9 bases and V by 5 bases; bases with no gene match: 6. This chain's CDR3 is CASSPGTSGGSEQFF. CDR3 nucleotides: TGTGCCAGCAGCCCCGGGACTAGCGGGGGTAGTGAGCAGTTCTTC. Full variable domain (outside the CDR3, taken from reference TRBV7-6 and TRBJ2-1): GAGVSQSPRYKVTKRGQDVALRCDPISGHVSLYWYRQALGQGPEFLTYFNYEAQQDKSGLPNDRFSAERPEGSISTLTIQRTEQRDSAMYRCASSPGTSGGSEQFFGPGTRLTVL.

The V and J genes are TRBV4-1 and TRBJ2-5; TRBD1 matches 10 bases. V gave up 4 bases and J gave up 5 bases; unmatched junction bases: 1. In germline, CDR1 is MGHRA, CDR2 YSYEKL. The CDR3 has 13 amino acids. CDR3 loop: CASSRTGGETQYF. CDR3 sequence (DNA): TGCGCCAGCAGCCGGACAGGGGGGGAGACCCAGTACTTC.

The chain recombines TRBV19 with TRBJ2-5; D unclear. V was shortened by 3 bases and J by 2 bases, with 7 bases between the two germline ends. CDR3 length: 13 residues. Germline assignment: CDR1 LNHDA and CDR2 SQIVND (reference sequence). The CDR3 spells CASSIVGQETQYF. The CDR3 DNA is TGTGCCAGTAGTATTGTCGGGCAAGAGACCCAGTACTTC.

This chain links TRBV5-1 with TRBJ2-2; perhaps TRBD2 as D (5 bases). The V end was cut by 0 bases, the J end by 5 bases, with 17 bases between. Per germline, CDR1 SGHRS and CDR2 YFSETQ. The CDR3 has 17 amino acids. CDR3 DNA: TGCGCCAGCAGCTTGGTCCAGGCCTCATCGGGGACCGGGGAGCTGTTTTTT. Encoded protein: CASSLVQASSGTGELFF.

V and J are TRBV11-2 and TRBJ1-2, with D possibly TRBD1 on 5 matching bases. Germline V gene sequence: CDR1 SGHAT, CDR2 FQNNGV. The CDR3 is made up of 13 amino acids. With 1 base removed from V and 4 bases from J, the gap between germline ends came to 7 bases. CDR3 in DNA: TGTGCCAGCAGCTTAGGACAGTCCTATGGCTACACCTTC. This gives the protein CASSLGQSYGYTF. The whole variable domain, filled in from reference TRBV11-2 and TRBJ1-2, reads EAGVAQSPRYKIIEKRQSVAFWCNPISGHATLYWYQQILGQGPKLLIQFQNNGVVDDSQLPKDRFSAERLKGVDSTLKIQPAKLEDSAVYLCASSLGQSYGYTFGSGTRLTVV.

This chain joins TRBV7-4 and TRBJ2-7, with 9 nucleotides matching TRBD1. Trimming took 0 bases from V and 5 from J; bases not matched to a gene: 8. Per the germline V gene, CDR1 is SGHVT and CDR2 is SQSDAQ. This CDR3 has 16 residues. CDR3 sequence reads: CASSLALTGGKNEQYF. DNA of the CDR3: TGTGCCAGCAGCTTAGCGCTAACAGGGGGCAAAAACGAGCAGTACTTC.

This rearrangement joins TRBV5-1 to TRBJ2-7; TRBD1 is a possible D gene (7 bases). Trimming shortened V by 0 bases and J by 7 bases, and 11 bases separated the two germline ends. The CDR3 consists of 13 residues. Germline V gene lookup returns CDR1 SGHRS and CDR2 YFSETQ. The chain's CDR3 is CASSLGQGLEQYF. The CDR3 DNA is TGCGCCAGCAGCTTGGGACAGGGACTTGAGCAGTACTTC. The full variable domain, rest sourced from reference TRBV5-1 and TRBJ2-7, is KAGVTQTPRYLIKTRGQQVTLSCSPISGHRSVSWYQQTPGQGLQFLFEYFSETQRNKGNFPGRFSGRQFSNSRSEMNVSTLELGDSALYLCASSLGQGLEQYFGPGTRLTVT.

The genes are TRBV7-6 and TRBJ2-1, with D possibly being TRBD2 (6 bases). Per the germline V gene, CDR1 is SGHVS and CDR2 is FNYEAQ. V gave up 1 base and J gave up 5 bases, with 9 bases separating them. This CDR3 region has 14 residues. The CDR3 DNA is TGTGCCAGCAGCTTAGAGCGGGCACACAATGAGCAGTTCTTC. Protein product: CASSLERAHNEQFF.

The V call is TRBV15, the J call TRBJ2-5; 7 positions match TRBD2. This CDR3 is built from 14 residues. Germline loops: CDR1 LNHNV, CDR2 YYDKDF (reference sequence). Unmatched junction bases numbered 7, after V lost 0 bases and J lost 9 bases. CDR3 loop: CATSREASGRAQYF. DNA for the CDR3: TGTGCCACCAGCAGAGAAGCTAGCGGTAGGGCCCAGTACTTC.

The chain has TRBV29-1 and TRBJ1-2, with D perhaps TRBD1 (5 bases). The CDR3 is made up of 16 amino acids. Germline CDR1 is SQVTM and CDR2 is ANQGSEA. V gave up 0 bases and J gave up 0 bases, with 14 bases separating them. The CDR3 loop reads CSVEEVGGLANYGYTF. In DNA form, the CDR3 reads TGCAGCGTTGAAGAAGTCGGGGGACTAGCTAACTATGGCTACACCTTC.

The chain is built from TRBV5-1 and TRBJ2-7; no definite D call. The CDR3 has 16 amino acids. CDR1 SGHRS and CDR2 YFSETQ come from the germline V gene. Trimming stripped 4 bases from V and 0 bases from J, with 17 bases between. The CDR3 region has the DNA TGCGCCAGCAGCCGCACGGTGGGCACCCGCTCCTACGAGCAGTACTTC. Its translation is CASSRTVGTRSYEQYF.

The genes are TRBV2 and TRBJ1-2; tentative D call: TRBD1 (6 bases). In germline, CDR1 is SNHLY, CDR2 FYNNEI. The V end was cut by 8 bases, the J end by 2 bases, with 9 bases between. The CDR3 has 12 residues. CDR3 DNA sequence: TGTGCCAGCTACAGGGAAAACTATGGCTACACCTTC. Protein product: CASYRENYGYTF.

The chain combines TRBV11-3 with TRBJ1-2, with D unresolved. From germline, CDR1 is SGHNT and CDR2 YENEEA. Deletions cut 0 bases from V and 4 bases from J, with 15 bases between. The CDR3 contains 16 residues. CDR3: CASSLDLGSRIYGYTF. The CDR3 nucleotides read TGTGCCAGCAGCTTAGATCTGGGGAGTAGAATCTATGGCTACACCTTC.

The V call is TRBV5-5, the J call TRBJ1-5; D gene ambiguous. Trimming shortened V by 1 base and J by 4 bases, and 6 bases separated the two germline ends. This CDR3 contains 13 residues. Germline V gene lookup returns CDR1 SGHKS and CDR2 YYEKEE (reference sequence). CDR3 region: CASSLFPNQPQHF. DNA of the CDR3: TGTGCCAGCAGCTTGTTTCCTAATCAGCCCCAGCATTTT.

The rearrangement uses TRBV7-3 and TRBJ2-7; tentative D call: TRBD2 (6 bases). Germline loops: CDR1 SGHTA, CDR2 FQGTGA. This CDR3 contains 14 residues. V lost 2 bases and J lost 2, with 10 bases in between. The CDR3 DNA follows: TGTGCCAGCAGCTTAGAGCGGGCGCCCTACGAGCAGTACTTC. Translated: CASSLERAPYEQYF.

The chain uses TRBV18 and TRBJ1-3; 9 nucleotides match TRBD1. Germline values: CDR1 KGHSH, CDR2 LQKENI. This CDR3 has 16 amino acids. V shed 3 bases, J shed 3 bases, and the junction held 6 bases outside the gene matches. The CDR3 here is CASSPLQGARGNTIYF. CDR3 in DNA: TGTGCCAGCTCACCCCTACAGGGGGCGCGTGGAAACACCATATATTTT.

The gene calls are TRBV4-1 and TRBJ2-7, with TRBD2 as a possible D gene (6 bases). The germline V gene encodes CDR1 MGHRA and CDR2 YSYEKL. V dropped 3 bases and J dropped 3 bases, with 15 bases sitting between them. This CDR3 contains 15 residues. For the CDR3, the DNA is TGCGCCAGCAGCCACCTGTTCGGGGGAAACTACGAGCAGTACTTC. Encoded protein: CASSHLFGGNYEQYF.

CDR3 in DNA: TGTGCCAGCAGCCCGGACAGGATGGGCCTAGAGCAGTTCTTC. Its protein product is CASSPDRMGLEQFF. The chain couples TRBV6-4 to TRBJ2-1, with TRBD1 identical over 7 bases. The V gene end was trimmed by 6 bases and the J gene end by 10 bases; junction bases not matched to a gene: 12. The CDR3 has 14 residues. The V gene's germline CDR1 is MRHNA and CDR2 SNTAGT.

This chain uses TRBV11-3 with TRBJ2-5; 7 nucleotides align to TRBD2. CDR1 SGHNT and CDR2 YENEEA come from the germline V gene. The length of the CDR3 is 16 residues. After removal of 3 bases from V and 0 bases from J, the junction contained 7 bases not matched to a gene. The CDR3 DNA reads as TGTGCCAGCAGCTTTAAGCGGGACTTGTACCAAGAGACCCAGTACTTC. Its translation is CASSFKRDLYQETQYF. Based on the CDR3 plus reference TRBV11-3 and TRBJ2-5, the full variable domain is EAGVVQSPRYKIIEKKQPVAFWCNPISGHNTLYWYLQNLGQGPELLIRYENEEAVDDSQLPKDRFSAERLKGVDSTLKIQPAELGDSAVYLCASSFKRDLYQETQYFGPGTRLLVL.

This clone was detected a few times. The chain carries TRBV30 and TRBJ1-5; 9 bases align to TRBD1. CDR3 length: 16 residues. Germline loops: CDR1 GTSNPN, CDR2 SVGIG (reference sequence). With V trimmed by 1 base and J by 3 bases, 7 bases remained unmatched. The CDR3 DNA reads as TGTGCCTGGAGTGCCCTGGGACAGGGAGACAATCAGCCCCAGCATTTT. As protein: CAWSALGQGDNQPQHF.

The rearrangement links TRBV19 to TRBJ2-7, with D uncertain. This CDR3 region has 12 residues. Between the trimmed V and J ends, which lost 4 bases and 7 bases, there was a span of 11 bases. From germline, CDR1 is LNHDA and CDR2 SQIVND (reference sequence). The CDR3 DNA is TGTGCCAGTAGTAACCCGACGGGTGAGCAGTACTTC. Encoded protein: CASSNPTGEQYF.

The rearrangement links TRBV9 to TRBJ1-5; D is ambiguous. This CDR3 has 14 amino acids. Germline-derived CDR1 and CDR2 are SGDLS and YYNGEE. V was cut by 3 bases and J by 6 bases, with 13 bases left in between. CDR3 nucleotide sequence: TGTGCCAGCAGCGGGCCGCCAAAAAGTCAGCCCCAGCATTTT. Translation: CASSGPPKSQPQHF.

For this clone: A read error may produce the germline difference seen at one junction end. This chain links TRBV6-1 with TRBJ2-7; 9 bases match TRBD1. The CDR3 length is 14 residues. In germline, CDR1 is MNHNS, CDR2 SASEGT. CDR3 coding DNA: TGTGCCAGCAACACGGACAGGGGATCCTCCGAGCAGTACTTC. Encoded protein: CASNTDRGSSEQYF.